This TCR beta chain came from a study of vaccination effects on CD4 cells after COVID-19. General study results and limits: Just 1 of 255 vaccine-induced clones in healthy recipients was cross-reactive.

Details on this clone: What it recognizes is unknown.

There are 18 residues in the CDR3. The V end lost 7 bases, the J end lost 3 bases, and 22 bases lay between the germline ends. Germline CDR1 reads MNHEY; CDR2 reads SMNVEV (reference sequence). Prior to sequencing, the ViraFEST assay stimulated PBMC with viral peptide pools, which expanded the antigen-specific CD4+ T cells. Culture proceeded for approximately 10 days, and CD4+ T cells were then isolated. None of these healthy vaccinees had been infected with SARS-CoV-2 before vaccination. Using immunoSEQ multiplex PCR, the repertoire was profiled, and TCRdb retains in-frame clones only, with some absent. The data hold 65,000 to 90,000 clones, with 60% to 85% observed a single time.

The sequence was collected from a human donor who received a COVID-19 vaccine. The sample here was CD4+ T cells from PBMCs cultured with SARS-CoV-2 spike peptides, taken before COVID-19 vaccination. This sequence joins TRBV27 and TRBJ1-6; perhaps TRBD1 as D (6 bases). The DNA of the CDR3 is TGTGCCAGCATGAGACAGGCGTCGAGGAGGCTCTATAATTCACCCCTCCACTTT. As protein: CASMRQASRRLYNSPLHF.